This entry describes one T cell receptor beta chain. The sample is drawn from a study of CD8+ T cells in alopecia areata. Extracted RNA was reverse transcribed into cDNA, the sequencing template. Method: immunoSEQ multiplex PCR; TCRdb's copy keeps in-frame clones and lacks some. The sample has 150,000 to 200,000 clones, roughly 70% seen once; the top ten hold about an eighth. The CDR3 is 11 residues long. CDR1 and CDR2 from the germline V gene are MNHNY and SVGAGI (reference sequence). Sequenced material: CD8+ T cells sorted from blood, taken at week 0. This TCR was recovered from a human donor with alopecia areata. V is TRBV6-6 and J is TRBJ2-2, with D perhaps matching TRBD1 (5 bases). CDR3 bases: TGTGCAGCAGGGATCACCGGGGAGCTGTTTTTT. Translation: CAAGITGELFF.